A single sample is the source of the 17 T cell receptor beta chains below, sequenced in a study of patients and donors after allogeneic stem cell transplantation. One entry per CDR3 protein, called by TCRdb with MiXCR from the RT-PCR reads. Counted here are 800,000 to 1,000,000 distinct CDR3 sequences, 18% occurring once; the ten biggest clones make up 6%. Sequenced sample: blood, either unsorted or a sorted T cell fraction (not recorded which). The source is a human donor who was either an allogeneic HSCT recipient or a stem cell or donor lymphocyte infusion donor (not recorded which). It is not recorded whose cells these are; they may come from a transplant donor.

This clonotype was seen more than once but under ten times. CDR3 amino acids: CASSLNGRPYNEQFF. For the CDR3, the DNA is TGTGCCAGCAGCTTGAACGGGAGACCTTATAATGAGCAGTTCTTC. V and J are TRBV11-2 and TRBJ2-1; D may be TRBD2 (6 bases). Germline CDR1 reads SGHAT; CDR2 reads FQNNGV. The ends were cut back, 3 bases at V and 7 bases at J, with 16 bases in the middle. This CDR3 region has 15 residues.

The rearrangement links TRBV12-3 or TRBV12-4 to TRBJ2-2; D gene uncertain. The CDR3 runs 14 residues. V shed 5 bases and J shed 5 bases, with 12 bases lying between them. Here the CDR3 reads CASSPPVGTGELFF. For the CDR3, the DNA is TGTGCCAGCAGTCCCCCCGTGGGGACCGGGGAGCTGTTTTTT.

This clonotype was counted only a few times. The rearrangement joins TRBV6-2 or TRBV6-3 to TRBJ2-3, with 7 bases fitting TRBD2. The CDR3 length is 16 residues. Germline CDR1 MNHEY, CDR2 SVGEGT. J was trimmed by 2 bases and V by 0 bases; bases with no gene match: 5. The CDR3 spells CASSYSTAGPTDTQYF. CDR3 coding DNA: TGTGCCAGCAGTTACTCGACAGCGGGGCCCACAGATACGCAGTATTTT.

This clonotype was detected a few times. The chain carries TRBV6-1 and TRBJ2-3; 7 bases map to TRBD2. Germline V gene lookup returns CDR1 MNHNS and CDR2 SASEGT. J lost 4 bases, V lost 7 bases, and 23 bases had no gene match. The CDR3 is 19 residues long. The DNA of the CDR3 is TGTGCCAGCACCCCGACTCAAGAAAGGTGGGAGGGTCTCGCAGATACGCAGTATTTT. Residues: CASTPTQERWEGLADTQYF.

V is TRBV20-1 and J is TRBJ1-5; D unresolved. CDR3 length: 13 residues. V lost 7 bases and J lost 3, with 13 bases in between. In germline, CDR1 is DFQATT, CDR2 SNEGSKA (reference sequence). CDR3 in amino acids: CSGKWAYNQPQHF. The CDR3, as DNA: TGCAGTGGGAAGTGGGCTTACAATCAGCCCCAGCATTTT.

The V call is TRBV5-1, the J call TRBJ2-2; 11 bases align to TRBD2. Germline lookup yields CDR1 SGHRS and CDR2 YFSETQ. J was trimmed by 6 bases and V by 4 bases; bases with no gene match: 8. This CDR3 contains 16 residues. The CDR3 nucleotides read TGCGCCAGCAGCGGAACTAGCGGGAGTAGGGCCGGGGAGCTGTTTTTT. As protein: CASSGTSGSRAGELFF.

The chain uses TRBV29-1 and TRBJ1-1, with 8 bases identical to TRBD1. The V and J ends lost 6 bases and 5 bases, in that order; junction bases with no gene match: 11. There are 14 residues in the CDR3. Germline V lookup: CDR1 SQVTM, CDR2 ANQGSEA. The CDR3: CSVKPITGGTEAFF. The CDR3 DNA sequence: TGCAGCGTCAAACCGATCACAGGGGGAACTGAAGCTTTCTTT.

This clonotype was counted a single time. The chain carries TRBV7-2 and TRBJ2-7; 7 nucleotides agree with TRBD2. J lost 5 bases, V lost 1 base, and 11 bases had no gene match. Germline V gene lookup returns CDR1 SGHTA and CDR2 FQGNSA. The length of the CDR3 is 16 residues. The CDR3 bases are TGTGCCAGCAGCTTAGTTATGTGGGAGGGCACCCACGAGCAGTACTTC. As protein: CASSLVMWEGTHEQYF.

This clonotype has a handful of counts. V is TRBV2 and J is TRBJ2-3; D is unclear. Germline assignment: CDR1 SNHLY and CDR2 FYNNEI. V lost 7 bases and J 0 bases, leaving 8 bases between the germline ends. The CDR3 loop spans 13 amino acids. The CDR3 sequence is CASNGGSTDTQYF. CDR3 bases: TGTGCCAGCAATGGCGGTAGCACAGATACGCAGTATTTT. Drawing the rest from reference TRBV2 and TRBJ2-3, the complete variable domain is EPEVTQTPSHQVTQMGQEVILRCVPISNHLYFYWYRQILGQKVEFLVSFYNNEISEKSEIFDDQFSVERPDGSNFTLKIRSTKLEDSAMYFCASNGGSTDTQYFGPGTRLTVL.

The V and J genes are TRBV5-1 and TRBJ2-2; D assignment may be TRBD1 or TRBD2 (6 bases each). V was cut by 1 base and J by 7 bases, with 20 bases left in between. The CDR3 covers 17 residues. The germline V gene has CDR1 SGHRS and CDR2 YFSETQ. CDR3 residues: CASSLRGKSLEGGELFF. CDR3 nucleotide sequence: TGCGCCAGCAGCTTGAGGGGGAAGTCGTTGGAGGGCGGGGAGCTGTTTTTT.

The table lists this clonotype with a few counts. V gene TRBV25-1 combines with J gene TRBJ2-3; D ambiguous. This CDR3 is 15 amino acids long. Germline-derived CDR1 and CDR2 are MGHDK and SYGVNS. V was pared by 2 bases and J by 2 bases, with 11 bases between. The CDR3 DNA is TGTGCCAGCAGTGAACTCGGATATGACACAGATACGCAGTATTTT. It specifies CASSELGYDTDTQYF.

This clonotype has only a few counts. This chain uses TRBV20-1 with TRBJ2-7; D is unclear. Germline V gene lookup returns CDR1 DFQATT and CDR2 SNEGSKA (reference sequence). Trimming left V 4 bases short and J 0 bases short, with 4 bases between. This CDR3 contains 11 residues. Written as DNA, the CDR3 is TGCAGTGCTATTAGCTCCTACGAGCAGTACTTC. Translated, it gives CSAISSYEQYF.

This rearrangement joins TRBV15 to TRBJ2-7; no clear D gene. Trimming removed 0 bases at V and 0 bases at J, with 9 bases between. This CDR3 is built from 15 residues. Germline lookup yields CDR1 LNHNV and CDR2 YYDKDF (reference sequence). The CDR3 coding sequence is TGTGCCACCAGCAGAGATAAGGCCTACTCCTACGAGCAGTACTTC. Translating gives CATSRDKAYSYEQYF.

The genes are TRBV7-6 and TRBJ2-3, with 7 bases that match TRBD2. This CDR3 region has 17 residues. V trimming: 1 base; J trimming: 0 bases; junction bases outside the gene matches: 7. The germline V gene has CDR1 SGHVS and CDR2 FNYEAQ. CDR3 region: CASSLGKLALSTDTQYF. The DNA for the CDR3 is TGTGCCAGCAGCTTAGGTAAACTAGCGCTTAGCACAGATACGCAGTATTTT.

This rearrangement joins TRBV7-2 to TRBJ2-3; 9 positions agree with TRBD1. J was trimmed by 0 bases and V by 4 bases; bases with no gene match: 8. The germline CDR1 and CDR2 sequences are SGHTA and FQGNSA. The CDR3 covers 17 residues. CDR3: CASSSTGTGSSTDTQYF. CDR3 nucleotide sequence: TGTGCCAGCAGCTCAACCGGGACAGGGTCTAGCACAGATACGCAGTATTTT.

The CDR3 DNA follows: TGTGCCAGCTCACCCAGGACCGGCGATAGCTATGGCTACACCTTC. It specifies CASSPRTGDSYGYTF. J is TRBJ1-2 and V is TRBV18, with D uncertain. The V end was cut by 3 bases, the J end by 4 bases, with 15 bases between. The CDR3 has 15 amino acids. Germline V lookup: CDR1 KGHSH, CDR2 LQKENI.

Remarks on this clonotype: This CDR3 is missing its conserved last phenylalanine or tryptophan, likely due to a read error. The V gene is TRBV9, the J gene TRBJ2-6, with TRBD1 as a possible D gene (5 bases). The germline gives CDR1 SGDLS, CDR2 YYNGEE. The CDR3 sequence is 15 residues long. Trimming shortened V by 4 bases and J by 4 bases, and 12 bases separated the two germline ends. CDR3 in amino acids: CASSLVQAGANVLTS. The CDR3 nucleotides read TGTGCCAGCAGCCTCGTACAGGCAGGGGCCAACGTCCTGACTTCC.